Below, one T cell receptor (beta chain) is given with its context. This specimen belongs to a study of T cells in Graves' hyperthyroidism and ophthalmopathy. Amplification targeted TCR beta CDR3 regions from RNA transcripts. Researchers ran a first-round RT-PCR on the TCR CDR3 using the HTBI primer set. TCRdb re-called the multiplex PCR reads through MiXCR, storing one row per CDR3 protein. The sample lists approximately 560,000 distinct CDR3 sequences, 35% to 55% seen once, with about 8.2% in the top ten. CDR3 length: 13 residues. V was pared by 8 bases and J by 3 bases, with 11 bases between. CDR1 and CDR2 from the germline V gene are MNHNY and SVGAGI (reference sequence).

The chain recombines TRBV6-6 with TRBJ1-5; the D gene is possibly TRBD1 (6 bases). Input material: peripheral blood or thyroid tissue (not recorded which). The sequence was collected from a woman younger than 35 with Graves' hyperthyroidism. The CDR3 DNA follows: TGTGCCAGCCGACAGGCGTTCAATCAGCCCCAGCATTTT. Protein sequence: CASRQAFNQPQHF.